These T cell receptor beta chains were read from a single sample in a study of blood T cell repertoires in COVID-19. Measured with immunoSEQ multiplex PCR; TCRdb has only the in-frame clones, and not every one. The sample gives approximately 230,000 clones, around 86% of which show up once; around 1.7% is in the top ten. Specimen: PBMCs or T cells enriched from blood (not recorded which). The source is a man aged 40-49 years who had recovered from COVID-19. Both conserved end residues are part of each CDR3. A D gene is named only where the DNA matches it firmly. Size tells how often a clone was seen (once, few, many) or the class of an expanded clone, and some rows leave it out.

D gene: TRBD1
V gene: TRBV28
clone size: once
J gene: TRBJ2-3
CDR3 DNA: TGTGCTGTCAGGGGGCTCGGCACAGATACGCAGTATTTT
CDR3 protein: CAVRGLGTDTQYF

D gene: -
V gene: TRBV27
clone size: -
J gene: TRBJ1-2
CDR3 DNA: TGTGCCAGCAGTCCATCGGCTCAGGGGGGCTACACCTTC
CDR3 protein: CASSPSAQGGYTF

D gene: -
V gene: TRBV6-5
clone size: once
J gene: TRBJ1-2
CDR3 DNA: TGTGCCAGCAGTTACTCCGACAGTCGAGCTAACTATGGCTACACCTTC
CDR3 protein: CASSYSDSRANYGYTF

D gene: TRBD1
V gene: TRBV30
clone size: -
J gene: TRBJ1-3
CDR3 DNA: TGTGCCTGGGAGTCCACAGGGGGGAGTACCTCTGGAAACACCATATATTTT
CDR3 protein: CAWESTGGSTSGNTIYF

D gene: TRBD1
V gene: TRBV27
clone size: -
J gene: TRBJ1-1
CDR3 DNA: TGTGCCAGCAGGCAGGGGGTAAGGACTTTCTTT
CDR3 protein: CASRQGVRTFF

D gene: TRBD1
V gene: TRBV7-9
clone size: -
J gene: TRBJ1-2
CDR3 DNA: TGTGCCAGCAGCCATAACAGGGGATGGGGCTACACCTTC
CDR3 protein: CASSHNRGWGYTF

D gene: TRBD1
V gene: TRBV29-1
clone size: few
J gene: TRBJ2-7
CDR3 DNA: TGCAGCGTTGGGGGGACAGGTGACGCCTACGAGCAGTACTTC
CDR3 protein: CSVGGTGDAYEQYF

D gene: -
V gene: TRBV21-1
clone size: -
J gene: TRBJ2-2
CDR3 DNA: TGTGCCAGCAGACCCCCGGGACACCGGAACACCGGGGAGCTGTTTTTT
CDR3 protein: CASRPPGHRNTGELFF

D gene: -
V gene: TRBV15
clone size: -
J gene: TRBJ2-1
CDR3 DNA: TGTGCCACCAGCAGAAGCAAGTTCGCCTACAATGAGCAGTTCTTC
CDR3 protein: CATSRSKFAYNEQFF

D gene: -
V gene: TRBV2
clone size: once
J gene: TRBJ1-2
CDR3 DNA: TGTGCCAGCACGGACAGTTCTAACTATGGCTACACCTTC
CDR3 protein: CASTDSSNYGYTF

D gene: TRBD2
V gene: TRBV3-1/TRBV3-2
clone size: once
J gene: TRBJ2-3
CDR3 DNA: TGTGCCAGCAGCCAAGTAGCGGGAGGCACAGATACGCAGTATTTT
CDR3 protein: CASSQVAGGTDTQYF

D gene: -
V gene: TRBV24-1
clone size: -
J gene: TRBJ2-1
CDR3 DNA: TGTGCCACCAGTGATGGCCCGGGCGGGATTTACAATGAGCAGTTCTTC
CDR3 protein: CATSDGPGGIYNEQFF

D gene: -
V gene: TRBV19
clone size: -
J gene: TRBJ2-2
CDR3 DNA: TGTGCCAGTAGTACCAGTACAGGGAGCACCGGGGAGCTGTTTTTT
CDR3 protein: CASSTSTGSTGELFF

D gene: -
V gene: TRBV18
clone size: -
J gene: TRBJ1-3
CDR3 DNA: TGTGCCAGCTCACCACCGACGGGGAGTTCTGGAAACACCATATATTTT
CDR3 protein: CASSPPTGSSGNTIYF

D gene: -
V gene: TRBV7-9
clone size: -
J gene: TRBJ1-6
CDR3 DNA: TGTGCCAGCAGCCCCTCCCAGGTTTCACCCCTCCACTTT
CDR3 protein: CASSPSQVSPLHF

D gene: -
V gene: TRBV30
clone size: -
J gene: TRBJ1-3
CDR3 DNA: TGTGCCTGGAGATGGGGGGTCAACACCATATATTTT
CDR3 protein: CAWRWGVNTIYF

D gene: TRBD1
V gene: TRBV7-2
clone size: few
J gene: TRBJ2-1
CDR3 DNA: TGTGCCAGCAGGAACGGGGACAGGGACAATGAGCAGTTCTTC
CDR3 protein: CASRNGDRDNEQFF

D gene: -
V gene: TRBV3-1/TRBV3-2
clone size: -
J gene: TRBJ2-7
CDR3 DNA: TGTGCCAGCAGCCAAGTCGCGGCCTCCTACGAGCAGTACTTC
CDR3 protein: CASSQVAASYEQYF

D gene: -
V gene: TRBV5-6
clone size: -
J gene: TRBJ1-1
CDR3 DNA: TGTGCCAGCAGCTTGGGACTTTACACTGAAGCTTTCTTT
CDR3 protein: CASSLGLYTEAFF

D gene: -
V gene: TRBV28
clone size: -
J gene: TRBJ1-3
CDR3 DNA: TGTGCCAGCAGACAGCACTCTGGAAACACCATATATTTT
CDR3 protein: CASRQHSGNTIYF

D gene: TRBD1
V gene: TRBV7-9
clone size: -
J gene: TRBJ1-2
CDR3 DNA: TGTGCCAGCAGCAGTGGACAGGTCTATGGCTACACCTTC
CDR3 protein: CASSSGQVYGYTF

D gene: TRBD2
V gene: TRBV7-6
clone size: few
J gene: TRBJ2-1
CDR3 DNA: TGTGCCAGCAACATCGACGGGGGGAGCTCCTACAATGAGCAGTTCTTC
CDR3 protein: CASNIDGGSSYNEQFF

D gene: -
V gene: TRBV28
clone size: -
J gene: TRBJ1-3
CDR3 DNA: TGTGCCAGCAGTTTATGGGGTTTTGGAGGGGATGGAAACACCATATATTTT
CDR3 protein: CASSLWGFGGDGNTIYF

D gene: TRBD1
V gene: TRBV5-1
clone size: -
J gene: TRBJ2-5
CDR3 DNA: TGCGCCAGCAGCAATGACCCCACAGGGGCCGGGGAGACCCAGTACTTC
CDR3 protein: CASSNDPTGAGETQYF

D gene: -
V gene: TRBV4-1
clone size: few
J gene: TRBJ2-7
CDR3 DNA: TGCGCCAGCAGCCAAACTAGGTTCTCCTACGAGCAGTACTTC
CDR3 protein: CASSQTRFSYEQYF

D gene: -
V gene: TRBV7-9
clone size: once
J gene: TRBJ1-2
CDR3 DNA: TGTGCCAGCAGCTTTAATTCTTATGGCTACACCTTC
CDR3 protein: CASSFNSYGYTF

D gene: -
V gene: TRBV5-1
clone size: -
J gene: TRBJ2-1
CDR3 DNA: TGCGCCAGCAGCTTAGCGGGCTCCTACAATGAGCAGTTCTTC
CDR3 protein: CASSLAGSYNEQFF

D gene: -
V gene: TRBV19
clone size: -
J gene: TRBJ2-7
CDR3 DNA: TGTGCCAGTGGCGGTGAGGTCGAGCAGTACTTC
CDR3 protein: CASGGEVEQYF

D gene: -
V gene: TRBV7-9
clone size: -
J gene: TRBJ2-7
CDR3 DNA: TGTGCCAGCAGCCTTATCCAGGGGAACGAGCAGTACTTC
CDR3 protein: CASSLIQGNEQYF

D gene: -
V gene: TRBV5-1
clone size: -
J gene: TRBJ2-2
CDR3 DNA: TGCGCCAGCAGCTCCGTTCAGGGGCCGAACACCGGGGAGCTGTTTTTT
CDR3 protein: CASSSVQGPNTGELFF

D gene: TRBD1
V gene: TRBV7-2
clone size: -
J gene: TRBJ2-3
CDR3 DNA: TGTGCCAGCAGCTTGAGACAGGGTACAGATACGCAGTATTTT
CDR3 protein: CASSLRQGTDTQYF

D gene: TRBD1
V gene: TRBV7-9
clone size: -
J gene: TRBJ2-3
CDR3 DNA: TGTGCCAGCAGCTTAGTTGGACAGGGGGCCGCAGATACGCAGTATTTT
CDR3 protein: CASSLVGQGAADTQYF

D gene: -
V gene: TRBV4-2
clone size: once
J gene: TRBJ1-1
CDR3 DNA: TGTGCCAGCAGCCCAGGGACTATGAACACTGAAGCTTTCTTT
CDR3 protein: CASSPGTMNTEAFF

D gene: TRBD1
V gene: TRBV2
clone size: -
J gene: TRBJ1-4
CDR3 DNA: TGTGCCAGCGTACAGGGGACAGGGGGTGCAACTAATGAAAAACTGTTTTTT
CDR3 protein: CASVQGTGGATNEKLFF

D gene: -
V gene: TRBV11-2
clone size: -
J gene: TRBJ2-1
CDR3 DNA: TGTGCCAGCAGCCCGATGGGGGGACCAAACTCCTACAATGAGCAGTTCTTC
CDR3 protein: CASSPMGGPNSYNEQFF

D gene: TRBD1
V gene: TRBV6-5
clone size: once
J gene: TRBJ1-1
CDR3 DNA: TGTGCCAGCAGCCACAGGGGGTCAAACACTGAAGCTTTCTTT
CDR3 protein: CASSHRGSNTEAFF

D gene: -
V gene: TRBV9
clone size: once
J gene: TRBJ2-1
CDR3 DNA: TGTGCCAGCAGCGTAGCGGGAGACAATGAGCAGTTCTTC
CDR3 protein: CASSVAGDNEQFF

D gene: -
V gene: TRBV4-1
clone size: -
J gene: TRBJ1-3
CDR3 DNA: TGCGCCAGCAGCCAAGACCCCACCGGAGTCTCTGGAAACACCATATATTTT
CDR3 protein: CASSQDPTGVSGNTIYF

D gene: -
V gene: TRBV12-1
clone size: -
J gene: TRBJ2-7
CDR3 DNA: TGTGCCAGCAGCTCCGACGCCGGGACAAGGACTTCATCTCCATCCTACGGGCAGTACTTC
CDR3 protein: CASSSDAGTRTSSPSYGQYF

D gene: -
V gene: TRBV6-4
clone size: -
J gene: TRBJ1-3
CDR3 DNA: TGTGCCAGCAGTCCTACTCAGGGGAACACCATATATTTT
CDR3 protein: CASSPTQGNTIYF

D gene: TRBD1
V gene: TRBV5-1
clone size: once
J gene: TRBJ1-1
CDR3 DNA: TGCGCCAGCAGCTCACAGGGGGCAAGAGACACTGAAGCTTTCTTT
CDR3 protein: CASSSQGARDTEAFF

D gene: -
V gene: TRBV2
clone size: -
J gene: TRBJ2-2
CDR3 DNA: TGTGCCAGCAGTGAAAGAGGGAGGCCCGGGGAGCTGTTTTTT
CDR3 protein: CASSERGRPGELFF

D gene: -
V gene: TRBV2
clone size: -
J gene: TRBJ2-5
CDR3 DNA: TGTGCCAGCAGTGTATCCAGGGATACGGAGACCCAGTACTTC
CDR3 protein: CASSVSRDTETQYF

D gene: -
V gene: TRBV7-9
clone size: -
J gene: TRBJ1-4
CDR3 DNA: TGTGCCAGCAGCCCTCAGGAAAAACTGTTTTTT
CDR3 protein: CASSPQEKLFF

D gene: TRBD1
V gene: TRBV29-1
clone size: -
J gene: TRBJ2-3
CDR3 DNA: TGCAGCGTTGAAAAACAGGGGTGGTTTCAGCCAGATACGCAGTATTTT
CDR3 protein: CSVEKQGWFQPDTQYF

D gene: TRBD1
V gene: TRBV7-2
clone size: few
J gene: TRBJ1-1
CDR3 DNA: TGTGCCAGCAGCGTGAGTCCCGGGACAGGGGTCGCTTTCTTT
CDR3 protein: CASSVSPGTGVAFF

D gene: -
V gene: TRBV7-9
clone size: once
J gene: TRBJ1-4
CDR3 DNA: TGTGCCAGCACCCTCCGGGGGTTGGCTAATGAAAAACTGTTTTTT
CDR3 protein: CASTLRGLANEKLFF

D gene: TRBD2
V gene: TRBV7-3
clone size: few
J gene: TRBJ2-1
CDR3 DNA: TGTGCCAGCAGCCAAAGCGGGGGGTCCTACAATGAGCAGTTCTTC
CDR3 protein: CASSQSGGSYNEQFF

D gene: TRBD1
V gene: TRBV2
clone size: -
J gene: TRBJ1-1
CDR3 DNA: TGTGCCAGCAGCTTGGACAGGGACACTGAAGCTTTCTTT
CDR3 protein: CASSLDRDTEAFF

D gene: TRBD1
V gene: TRBV18
clone size: once
J gene: TRBJ2-7
CDR3 DNA: TGTGCCAGCTCACCCCTTGGGACAGAGATCTCCTACGAGCAGTACTTC
CDR3 protein: CASSPLGTEISYEQYF

D gene: TRBD2
V gene: TRBV4-2
clone size: once
J gene: TRBJ2-4
CDR3 DNA: TGTGCCAGCAGTCCCGGGACTAGCGGGGGGGATCAGTACTTC
CDR3 protein: CASSPGTSGGDQYF

D gene: TRBD2
V gene: TRBV5-1
clone size: -
J gene: TRBJ2-5
CDR3 DNA: TGCGCCAGCAGCTTGCGAGCGGGGGAGACCCAGTACTTC
CDR3 protein: CASSLRAGETQYF

D gene: TRBD1
V gene: TRBV4-3
clone size: -
J gene: TRBJ1-2
CDR3 DNA: TGCGCCAGCAGCCAAGGGACAGGCGTTACTAACTATGGCTACACCTTC
CDR3 protein: CASSQGTGVTNYGYTF

D gene: TRBD1
V gene: TRBV3-1/TRBV3-2
clone size: -
J gene: TRBJ1-2
CDR3 DNA: TGTGCCAGCAACCGACAGGGGGTGGACTATGGCTACACCTTC
CDR3 protein: CASNRQGVDYGYTF

D gene: -
V gene: TRBV29-1
clone size: -
J gene: TRBJ1-4
CDR3 DNA: TGCAGCGTGGGGGGGCAGGGAGGTGAAAAACTGTTTTTT
CDR3 protein: CSVGGQGGEKLFF

D gene: -
V gene: TRBV9
clone size: -
J gene: TRBJ2-1
CDR3 DNA: TGTGCCAGCAGCGTAGACCTGGAGGCGGTCTATGAGCAGTTCTTC
CDR3 protein: CASSVDLEAVYEQFF